The 32 T cell receptor beta chains given below trace back to one sample, sequenced in a study of T cell responses to AZD1222 COVID-19 vaccine. Assay used: immunoSEQ multiplex PCR; TCRdb lists only in-frame clones, some missing. The table lists 170,000 or so clones, approximately 92% of them singletons, with more than 0.85% in the top ten. Sequences were derived from peripheral blood, sampled 28 days after the second dose of the MenACWY control vaccine. The receptors were gathered from an adult who received the MenACWY meningococcal vaccine as a control.

The V call is TRBV3-1 (or the pseudogene TRBV3-2), the J call TRBJ1-6; D is ambiguous. The CDR3 is 13 amino acids. V shed 1 base and J shed 12 bases, with 10 bases lying between them. Per germline, CDR1 LGHDT and CDR2 YNNKEL (reference sequence). Here the CDR3 reads CASSQGFRRPLHF. The CDR3 DNA reads as TGTGCCAGCAGCCAAGGTTTTAGGCGACCCCTCCACTTT.

The chain joins TRBV29-1 to TRBJ2-5, with D maybe TRBD1 (6 bases). The germline V and J ends were trimmed by 5 bases and 4 bases, with 17 bases remaining between them. CDR3 size: 14 residues. CDR1 and CDR2 (germline): SQVTM, ANQGSEA. CDR3 coding DNA: TGCAGCGTTTCTAGACAGGCCGGAGGAGAGACCCAGTACTTC. It encodes CSVSRQAGGETQYF.

Regarding this clone: Other nucleotide sequences from this sample produce the same CDR3. This chain links TRBV19 with TRBJ1-2; D possibly corresponds to TRBD1 (5 bases). Trimming left V 4 bases short and J 2 bases short, with 8 bases between. Germline V gene lookup returns CDR1 LNHDA and CDR2 SQIVND (reference sequence). The CDR3 contains 13 residues. CDR3 nucleotides: TGTGCCAGTAGTACGACAGCAAACTATGGCTACACCTTC. Its translation is CASSTTANYGYTF.

CDR3 nucleotides: TGTGCCAGCAGTGACGGGGGAAACACCGGGGAGCTGTTTTTT. Encoded protein: CASSDGGNTGELFF. The V gene is TRBV6-1, the J gene TRBJ2-2; TRBD2 might be the D (6 bases). V lost 3 bases and J 2 bases, leaving 7 bases between the germline ends. CDR3 length: 14 amino acids. CDR1 MNHNS and CDR2 SASEGT come from the germline V gene.

This clone was counted a single time. This chain joins TRBV12-3 or TRBV12-4 and TRBJ1-2, with D unclear. CDR3 length equals 13 residues. Trimming left V 6 bases short and J 7 bases short, with 15 bases between. CDR3 loop: CASSPAISTGYTF. In DNA form, the CDR3 reads TGTGCCAGCAGCCCTGCAATTTCGACTGGCTACACCTTC.

This chain uses TRBV6-2 or TRBV6-3 with TRBJ1-5; D not resolved. CDR1 is MNHEY, CDR2 SVGEGT, per germline. V lost 2 bases and J lost 1, with 12 bases in between. This CDR3 is built from 16 residues. The CDR3 spells CASSYHRAASNQPQHF. Written as DNA, the CDR3 is TGTGCCAGCAGTTACCATAGAGCCGCGAGCAATCAGCCCCAGCATTTT.

The genes are TRBV3-1 (or the pseudogene TRBV3-2) and TRBJ1-5; 9 bases fit TRBD1. Germline lookup yields CDR1 LGHDT and CDR2 YNNKEL (reference sequence). This CDR3 region has 14 residues. The V and J ends lost 4 bases and 7 bases, in that order; junction bases with no gene match: 5. DNA for the CDR3: TGTGCCAGCAGCCGCACAGGGGGCAGGCAGCCCCAGCATTTT. Residues: CASSRTGGRQPQHF.

This chain joins TRBV29-1 and TRBJ1-3; TRBD1 agrees at 10 bases. Losses at the gene ends were 7 bases for V and 4 bases for J; bases not matched to a gene: 10. There are 15 residues in the CDR3. CDR1 is SQVTM, CDR2 ANQGSEA, per germline. Here the CDR3 DNA reads TGCAGCGCCGGGACAGGGGCCATGGAGGGAAACACCATATATTTT. Translated, it gives CSAGTGAMEGNTIYF.

The chain couples TRBV18 to TRBJ2-3, with D unresolved. The CDR3 spans 13 residues. Looked up from germline, CDR1 is KGHSH and CDR2 is LQKENI. The germline V and J ends were trimmed by 3 bases and 4 bases, with 8 bases remaining between them. CDR3 sequence reads: CASSPAGSDTQYF. As DNA, the CDR3 is TGTGCCAGCTCACCGGCTGGATCAGATACGCAGTATTTT.

This chain connects TRBV11-2 to TRBJ2-7, with D perhaps TRBD2 (6 bases). The ends were cut back, 6 bases at V and 5 bases at J, with 11 bases in the middle. Germline-derived CDR1 and CDR2 are SGHAT and FQNNGV. CDR3 length: 12 residues. The CDR3 region is CASSSGTHEQYF. DNA of the CDR3: TGTGCCAGCAGTTCCGGGACTCACGAGCAGTACTTC.

The chain combines TRBV6-5 with TRBJ1-2; no reliable D call. Germline V gives CDR1 MNHEY, CDR2 SVGAGI. V lost 0 bases, J lost 8 bases, and 16 bases lay in between. This CDR3 has 15 residues. The CDR3 here is CASSYSSGAAAGYTF. As DNA, the CDR3 is TGTGCCAGCAGTTACTCATCGGGCGCCGCGGCGGGCTACACCTTC.

The rearrangement uses TRBV27 and TRBJ1-4, with 9 bases lining up with TRBD1. In germline, CDR1 is MNHEY, CDR2 SMNVEV (reference sequence). The V segment lost 7 bases and the J segment 8 bases; nucleotides outside the gene matches: 8. This CDR3 is built from 14 residues. CDR3 nucleotides: TGTGCCAGCAATTCGGGGACAGGGCGGGAAAAACTGTTTTTT. This gives the protein CASNSGTGREKLFF.

The chain's CDR3 is CASSSSGTPGNTIYF. The CDR3 nucleotides are TGTGCCAGCAGTTCCTCCGGGACACCTGGAAACACCATATATTTT. The V call is TRBV28, the J call TRBJ1-3, with D maybe TRBD1 (6 bases). The ends were cut back, 4 bases at V and 2 bases at J, with 12 bases in the middle. The CDR3 is 15 residues long. Per the germline V gene, CDR1 is MDHEN and CDR2 is SYDVKM.

The chain couples TRBV5-6 to TRBJ1-1; D is perhaps TRBD1 (6 bases). The germline gives CDR1 SGHDT, CDR2 YYEEEE. The CDR3 extends over 13 amino acids. The V gene lost 7 bases and the J gene lost 0 bases, with 10 bases spanning the gap. CDR3 in amino acids: CASGGHMNTEAFF. For the CDR3, the DNA is TGTGCCAGCGGGGGACATATGAACACTGAAGCTTTCTTT.

V is TRBV9 and J is TRBJ1-1; no definite D call. Germline V lookup: CDR1 SGDLS, CDR2 YYNGEE. The CDR3 extends over 14 amino acids. Trimming pared 4 bases from V and 3 bases from J, leaving 13 bases between. The CDR3 bases are TGTGCCAGCAGCCCACTTAGGCGGTACACTGAAGCTTTCTTT. This codes for CASSPLRRYTEAFF. Combining the CDR3 with reference TRBV9 and TRBJ1-1 gives the whole variable domain DSGVTQTPKHLITATGQRVTLRCSPRSGDLSVYWYQQSLDQGLQFLIQYYNGEERAKGNILERFSAQQFPDLHSELNLSSLELGDSALYFCASSPLRRYTEAFFGQGTRLTVV.

The chain links TRBV7-6 to TRBJ1-5, with D possibly matching TRBD1 (5 bases). Germline loops: CDR1 SGHVS, CDR2 FNYEAQ. Trimming shortened V by 5 bases and J by 4 bases, and 12 bases separated the two germline ends. There are 14 residues in the CDR3. The CDR3 DNA follows: TGTGCCAGCAGCCGTCTAGGGGAAAATCAGCCCCAGCATTTT. It translates to CASSRLGENQPQHF.

This chain uses TRBV6-4 with TRBJ2-3; 7 nucleotides line up with TRBD1. The CDR3 is 15 amino acids. Germline trimming cut 4 bases from V and 0 bases from J; bases unmatched to any gene: 4. CDR1 is MRHNA and CDR2 is SNTAGT in the germline V gene. CDR3 sequence (DNA): TGTGCCAGCAGTGTAGACAGGGCGAGCACAGATACGCAGTATTTT. Protein product: CASSVDRASTDTQYF.

The gene calls are TRBV5-8 and TRBJ1-5; D ambiguous. The CDR3 spans 12 residues. V was cut by 4 bases and J by 0 bases, with 2 bases left in between. Germline V gene sequence: CDR1 SGHTS, CDR2 YDEGEE. In DNA, the CDR3 is TGTGCCAGCAGCAATAGCAATCAGCCCCAGCATTTT. The encoded protein is CASSNSNQPQHF.

The CDR3 is CASSQEGKQNTEAFF. CDR3 in DNA: TGCGCCAGCAGCCAAGAGGGCAAGCAGAACACTGAAGCTTTCTTT. The rearrangement links TRBV4-3 to TRBJ1-1, with D uncertain. The germline V and J ends were trimmed by 0 bases and 1 base, with 9 bases remaining between them. Germline V gene sequence: CDR1 LGHNA, CDR2 YSLEER. This CDR3 region has 15 residues.

V usage is TRBV18 and J usage is TRBJ2-7, with unresolved D. Trimming cost V 3 bases and J 3 bases, with 9 bases left between them. The CDR3 loop spans 13 amino acids. Germline lookup yields CDR1 KGHSH and CDR2 LQKENI. CDR3 nucleotide sequence: TGTGCCAGCTCACCTCTTCTAGGCTACGAGCAGTACTTC. Its protein is CASSPLLGYEQYF.

The V call is TRBV5-6, the J call TRBJ1-1; D ambiguous. The CDR3 contains 14 residues. V was trimmed by 2 bases and J by 4 bases, leaving 12 bases between them. In germline, CDR1 is SGHDT, CDR2 YYEEEE. The CDR3 coding sequence is TGTGCCAGCAGCTTAAGGGCTCAGATCACTGAAGCTTTCTTT. Protein sequence: CASSLRAQITEAFF.

Regarding this clone: One end of the junction fails to match germline, which may point to a read error. The genes are TRBV28 and TRBJ2-7; D call uncertain. CDR3 length: 9 amino acids. Germline assignment: CDR1 MDHEN and CDR2 SYDVKM. The CDR3 sequence is CASSPPLNF. CDR3 nucleotide sequence: TGTGCCAGCAGTCCTCCCCTGAACTTC.

V gene TRBV3-1 (or the pseudogene TRBV3-2) combines with J gene TRBJ2-1; no firm D call. V was cut by 6 bases and J by 4 bases, with 10 bases left in between. This CDR3 comprises 13 residues. Germline V gives CDR1 LGHDT, CDR2 YNNKEL (reference sequence). CDR3 sequence reads: CASRATKYNEQFF. In DNA, the CDR3 is TGTGCCAGCAGAGCGACCAAGTACAATGAGCAGTTCTTC.

V and J are TRBV24-1 and TRBJ2-2, with 7 bases matching TRBD2. Trimming removed 2 bases from V and 7 bases from J; junction bases left unmatched: 0. Germline V CDR1 and CDR2: KGHDR, SFDVKD. The CDR3 is made up of 13 amino acids. CDR3 sequence reads: CATSDSGGGELFF. The CDR3 nucleotides are TGTGCCACCAGTGATTCGGGGGGCGGGGAGCTGTTTTTT.

This chain connects TRBV4-3 to TRBJ1-2; possible D gene TRBD1, 6 bases. In germline, CDR1 is LGHNA, CDR2 YSLEER. Deletions cut 2 bases from V and 6 bases from J, with 16 bases between. The CDR3 runs 15 residues. The CDR3 nucleotides read TGCGCCAGCAGCCAATTTTACAGGGAAATGCATGGCTACACCTTC. Amino acid sequence: CASSQFYREMHGYTF.

This rearrangement joins TRBV5-1 to TRBJ2-2; D is perhaps TRBD2 (5 bases). This CDR3 is built from 14 residues. V lost 6 bases and J lost 7, with 16 bases in between. Germline V gene data show CDR1 as SGHRS and CDR2 as YFSETQ. The CDR3 here is CASTLEDMVGELFF. CDR3 DNA: TGCGCCAGCACCCTGGAGGATATGGTCGGGGAGCTGTTTTTT. The variable domain in full, with the rest retrieved from reference TRBV5-1 and TRBJ2-2, is KAGVTQTPRYLIKTRGQQVTLSCSPISGHRSVSWYQQTPGQGLQFLFEYFSETQRNKGNFPGRFSGRQFSNSRSEMNVSTLELGDSALYLCASTLEDMVGELFFGEGSRLTVL.

The V gene is TRBV19, the J gene TRBJ1-2; D not certain. The CDR3 contains 12 residues. The germline V and J ends were trimmed by 5 bases and 8 bases, with 12 bases remaining between them. Germline lookup yields CDR1 LNHDA and CDR2 SQIVND (reference sequence). The DNA for the CDR3 is TGTGCCAGTAGTCCCCGGACGGTGGGCTACACCTTC. Residues: CASSPRTVGYTF.

This chain uses TRBV2 with TRBJ1-4; 8 bases line up with TRBD1. V lost 6 bases and J lost 3; bases outside the gene matches: 3. CDR3 length equals 14 residues. Germline values: CDR1 SNHLY, CDR2 FYNNEI. CDR3 DNA: TGTGCCAGCAGACTGACAGGGGCTAATGAAAAACTGTTTTTT. Translation: CASRLTGANEKLFF.

The V gene is TRBV5-1, the J gene TRBJ1-2; D is ambiguous. The V end was cut by 3 bases, the J end by 2 bases, with 5 bases between. This CDR3 is built from 12 residues. Per germline, CDR1 SGHRS and CDR2 YFSETQ. The CDR3 loop is CASSSENYGYTF. As DNA, the CDR3 is TGCGCCAGCAGCTCTGAGAACTATGGCTACACCTTC.

This clone is a singleton in its sample. The chain employs TRBV6-5 and TRBJ1-1; tentatively, D is TRBD1 (6 bases). CDR1 is MNHEY, CDR2 SVGAGI, per germline. Trimming cost V 5 bases and J 8 bases, with 15 bases left between them. The CDR3 contains 13 residues. CDR3 in amino acids: CASSKRDKEEAFF. CDR3 DNA: TGTGCCAGCAGTAAACGGGACAAAGAAGAAGCTTTCTTT.

The genes are TRBV5-6 and TRBJ2-7; the match to TRBD1 covers 7 bases. The V gene's germline CDR1 is SGHDT and CDR2 YYEEEE. Losses at the gene ends were 4 bases for V and 3 bases for J; bases not matched to a gene: 7. The CDR3 is made up of 14 amino acids. CDR3: CASSLQGERYEQYF. CDR3 coding DNA: TGTGCCAGCAGCCTCCAGGGGGAGCGCTACGAGCAGTACTTC. Full variable domain (rest looked up from reference TRBV5-6 and TRBJ2-7): DAGVTQSPTHLIKTRGQQVTLRCSPKSGHDTVSWYQQALGQGPQFIFQYYEEEERQRGNFPDRFSGHQFPNYSSELNVNALLLGDSALYLCASSLQGERYEQYFGPGTRLTVT.

This chain links TRBV2 with TRBJ2-5; 8 positions agree with TRBD2. Per germline, CDR1 SNHLY and CDR2 FYNNEI. This CDR3 has 14 residues. V shed 4 bases, J shed 9 bases, and the junction held 10 bases outside the gene matches. CDR3 sequence: CASSVRGDLRAQYF. In nucleotides, the CDR3 is TGTGCCAGCAGTGTGCGGGGGGACCTCAGGGCCCAGTACTTC. The full variable domain, rest sourced from reference TRBV2 and TRBJ2-5, is EPEVTQTPSHQVTQMGQEVILRCVPISNHLYFYWYRQILGQKVEFLVSFYNNEISEKSEIFDDQFSVERPDGSNFTLKIRSTKLEDSAMYFCASSVRGDLRAQYFGPGTRLLVL.